This section outlines one T cell receptor beta chain sequence together with its context. Germline lookup yields CDR1 KGHSH and CDR2 LQKENI. The ends were cut back, 3 bases at V and 0 bases at J, with 12 bases in the middle. This CDR3 region has 16 residues. These data originate in a study of PD-L1 blockade in urothelial cancer. Libraries were prepared by immunoSEQ multiplex PCR; TCRdb keeps only in-frame clonotypes and omits some of them. The table lists approximately 52,000 clones, approximately 81% of them singletons. Documented time point: pretreatment peripheral blood. Enrolled patients showed locally advanced or metastatic urothelial carcinoma.

The chain combines TRBV18 with TRBJ1-3, with D unclear. This clonotype originated in a man aged 70 or older with urothelial cancer. The sequenced sample was PBMCs, obtained around atezolizumab (anti-PD-L1) treatment. The CDR3 DNA reads as TGTGCCAGCTCACCTAACCTCGCCGGCTCTGGAAACACCATATATTTT. Its translation is CASSPNLAGSGNTIYF.